A single sample gave rise to the 19 T cell receptor beta chains below, sequenced in a study of identical twins. TCRdb re-analysed the 5' RACE reads in MiXCR, keeping a single row per CDR3 protein. The profile shows roughly 1,500,000 distinct CDR3 sequences, 32% of them singletons. The sample taken for sequencing was cord blood. The receptor source for this set is a newborn girl in good health.

This clonotype appeared a few times. The chain links TRBV6-5 to TRBJ2-7; D is uncertain. Germline V gene data show CDR1 as MNHEY and CDR2 as SVGAGI. The CDR3 has 15 residues. V was shortened by 6 bases and J by 3 bases, with 18 bases between the two germline ends. The DNA for the CDR3 is TGTGCCAGCAGCCAATCCAATCTCTTTTTCTACGAGCAGTACTTC. It specifies CASSQSNLFFYEQYF.

This clonotype turned up a few times. V usage is TRBV5-1 and J usage is TRBJ1-1; D ambiguous. The V gene's germline CDR1 is SGHRS and CDR2 YFSETQ. The V gene lost 3 bases and the J gene lost 1 base, with 10 bases spanning the gap. The CDR3 sequence is 14 residues long. CDR3 sequence (DNA): TGCGCCAGCAGCTCCTCGGCAGGGAACACTGAAGCTTTCTTT. Its translation is CASSSSAGNTEAFF.

This clonotype was detected a few times. V gene TRBV6-1 combines with J gene TRBJ1-2; TRBD1 aligns across 8 bases. The CDR3 runs to 14 residues. CDR1 is MNHNS, CDR2 SASEGT, per germline. The junction had 10 bases not matched to a gene; V was cut back by 6 bases and J by 7 bases. CDR3 in DNA: TGTGCCAGCAGCCGGGACAGGCTATCTGGTGGCTACACCTTC. Translated, it gives CASSRDRLSGGYTF.

The chain employs TRBV7-6 and TRBJ1-2, with no clear D. The V and J ends lost 5 bases and 3 bases respectively, with 16 bases between them. Per germline, CDR1 SGHVS and CDR2 FNYEAQ. The CDR3 contains 15 residues. In DNA, the CDR3 is TGTGCCAGCAGCCTCGGCCCCCTGGATGACTATGGCTACACCTTC. The encoded protein is CASSLGPLDDYGYTF.

This sequence joins TRBV4-1 and TRBJ1-2, with D maybe TRBD1 (5 bases). From germline, CDR1 is MGHRA and CDR2 YSYEKL. V lost 3 bases and J lost 4, with 15 bases in between. This CDR3 has 15 amino acids. CDR3 region: CASSHTGQGGYGYTF. The CDR3 DNA follows: TGCGCCAGCAGCCACACCGGGCAGGGTGGCTATGGCTACACCTTC.

This clonotype was found a few times. The J gene is TRBJ2-3, the V gene TRBV3-1; TRBD2 matches 13 bases. The CDR3 length is 17 residues. Unmatched junction bases numbered 9, after V lost 4 bases and J lost 5 bases. Germline lookup yields CDR1 LGHDT and CDR2 YNNKEL (reference sequence). The CDR3 sequence is CASSPRTSGRFKDTQYF. The CDR3 DNA reads as TGTGCCAGCAGCCCCAGGACTAGCGGGAGATTTAAAGATACGCAGTATTTT.

The rearrangement uses TRBV2 and TRBJ2-1; 9 bases match TRBD2. Germline CDR1 SNHLY, CDR2 FYNNEI. This CDR3 is 18 amino acids long. The V gene end was trimmed by 0 bases and the J gene end by 1 base; junction bases not matched to a gene: 7. Here the CDR3 DNA reads TGTGCCAGCAGTGAAGCCCCTAGCGGGGTATTATCCTACAATGAGCAGTTCTTC. Protein sequence: CASSEAPSGVLSYNEQFF. Supplemented by reference TRBV2 and TRBJ2-1, the full variable domain reads EPEVTQTPSHQVTQMGQEVILRCVPISNHLYFYWYRQILGQKVEFLVSFYNNEISEKSEIFDDQFSVERPDGSNFTLKIRSTKLEDSAMYFCASSEAPSGVLSYNEQFFGPGTRLTVL.

The chain is built from TRBV4-3 and TRBJ2-3; 7 bases align to TRBD2. The junction had 8 bases not matched to a gene; V was cut back by 0 bases and J by 5 bases. The CDR3 length is 16 residues. Germline V gene lookup returns CDR1 LGHNA and CDR2 YSLEER. The CDR3: CASSQDTKGRGDTQYF. Here the CDR3 DNA reads TGCGCCAGCAGCCAAGATACTAAAGGGAGGGGAGATACGCAGTATTTT.

This clonotype was detected a few times. V gene TRBV11-2 combines with J gene TRBJ2-1; tentative D call: TRBD2 (7 bases). The ends were cut back, 5 bases at V and 1 base at J, with 24 bases in the middle. The germline CDR1 and CDR2 sequences are SGHAT and FQNNGV. CDR3 size: 19 residues. CDR3 sequence (DNA): TGTGCCAGCAGCCTTAGGACTAGTGTCCGAGGGGGGTCCTACAATGAGCAGTTCTTC. Protein product: CASSLRTSVRGGSYNEQFF. Variable domain in full (rest from reference TRBV11-2 and TRBJ2-1): EAGVAQSPRYKIIEKRQSVAFWCNPISGHATLYWYQQILGQGPKLLIQFQNNGVVDDSQLPKDRFSAERLKGVDSTLKIQPAKLEDSAVYLCASSLRTSVRGGSYNEQFFGPGTRLTVL.

The genes are TRBV6-6 and TRBJ2-3; no clear D gene. The V gene lost 3 bases and the J gene lost 0 bases, with 13 bases spanning the gap. Germline V gives CDR1 MNHNY, CDR2 SVGAGI (reference sequence). The CDR3 is 16 residues long. CDR3 residues: CASSYHARPSTDTQYF. In DNA, the CDR3 is TGTGCCAGCAGTTATCACGCACGTCCTAGCACAGATACGCAGTATTTT.

CDR3: CSASSLEGDEQYF. The CDR3 nucleotides are TGCAGTGCTAGTTCTCTAGAAGGAGACGAGCAGTACTTC. The chain employs TRBV20-1 and TRBJ2-7; no clear D gene. V gave up 3 bases and J gave up 5 bases, with 14 bases separating them. In germline, CDR1 is DFQATT, CDR2 SNEGSKA (reference sequence). This CDR3 region has 13 residues.

V gene TRBV28 combines with J gene TRBJ1-3, with D possibly being TRBD1 (5 bases). CDR1 MDHEN and CDR2 SYDVKM come from the germline V gene. The V gene lost 1 base and the J gene lost 4 bases, with 8 bases spanning the gap. The CDR3 covers 14 residues. In DNA, the CDR3 is TGTGCCAGCAGTTTATCAAACAGGGGAAACACCATATATTTT. It yields the protein CASSLSNRGNTIYF.

The sample holds many counts of this clonotype. The chain has TRBV6-5 and TRBJ2-1; TRBD2 matches at 7 bases. This CDR3 has 15 amino acids. Germline V gene data show CDR1 as MNHEY and CDR2 as SVGAGI. The trim removed 0 bases at V and 8 bases at J, leaving 7 bases unmatched. The CDR3, as DNA: TGTGCCAGCAGTTACTCGTACACTAGCGTATATGAGCAGTTCTTC. Protein sequence: CASSYSYTSVYEQFF.

In this sample, this clonotype turned up a few times. The gene calls are TRBV3-1 and TRBJ1-2, with D tentatively TRBD1 (6 bases). CDR3 length equals 14 residues. Germline loops: CDR1 LGHDT, CDR2 YNNKEL (reference sequence). The germline V and J ends were trimmed by 0 bases and 8 bases, with 13 bases remaining between them. The CDR3 coding sequence is TGTGCCAGCAGCCAAGATTTCGGGGGCCTCGGCTACACCTTC. Residues: CASSQDFGGLGYTF.

The J gene is TRBJ2-1, the V gene TRBV20-1, with D perhaps TRBD2 (6 bases). The germline V gene has CDR1 DFQATT and CDR2 SNEGSKA (reference sequence). The V end lost 3 bases, the J end lost 1 base, and 16 bases lay between the germline ends. The CDR3 is 16 amino acids. CDR3 nucleotides: TGCAGTGCTAGGTCCTGGGACTCCCCTTCCTACAATGAGCAGTTCTTC. Residues: CSARSWDSPSYNEQFF.

Remarks on this clonotype: One base away lies a much larger clone, so this may be a sequencing read error. The chain uses TRBV29-1 and TRBJ2-1; 10 bases line up with TRBD2. CDR1 SQVTM and CDR2 ANQGSEA come from the germline V gene. The CDR3 is 13 residues long. The V and J ends lost 5 bases and 5 bases, in that order; junction bases with no gene match: 3. The DNA of the CDR3 is TGCAGCGTTAAGCGGGGGGGACACAATGAGCAGTTCTTC. Amino acids: CSVKRGGHNEQFF.

The CDR3 DNA is TGCAGTGCTCAGGCGTCTAGCGGGTCCAATGAGCAGTTCTTC. Protein product: CSAQASSGSNEQFF. This chain joins TRBV20-1 and TRBJ2-1, with TRBD2 identical over 8 bases. CDR3 length equals 14 residues. Germline loops: CDR1 DFQATT, CDR2 SNEGSKA (reference sequence). V shed 5 bases, J shed 6 bases, and the junction held 9 bases outside the gene matches.

This clonotype was seen more than once but under ten times. The rearrangement joins TRBV3-1 to TRBJ2-7, with 7 nucleotides matching TRBD1. The CDR3 is made up of 15 amino acids. V was clipped by 5 bases and J by 1 base; unmatched bases: 8. From germline, CDR1 is LGHDT and CDR2 YNNKEL (reference sequence). This CDR3 is CASSRSGQPSYEQYF. CDR3 nucleotides: TGTGCCAGCAGCAGATCGGGACAGCCTTCCTACGAGCAGTACTTC.

The V gene is TRBV10-3, the J gene TRBJ2-7; 8 bases match TRBD1. Germline V gene lookup returns CDR1 ENHRY and CDR2 SYGVKD. The J segment lost 0 bases and the V segment lost 10 bases, leaving 11 bases of the junction unmatched. The CDR3 contains 15 residues. CDR3 sequence (DNA): TGTGCCACAGGGGACAGGCGCCAACTCTCCTACGAGCAGTACTTC. Protein sequence: CATGDRRQLSYEQYF.